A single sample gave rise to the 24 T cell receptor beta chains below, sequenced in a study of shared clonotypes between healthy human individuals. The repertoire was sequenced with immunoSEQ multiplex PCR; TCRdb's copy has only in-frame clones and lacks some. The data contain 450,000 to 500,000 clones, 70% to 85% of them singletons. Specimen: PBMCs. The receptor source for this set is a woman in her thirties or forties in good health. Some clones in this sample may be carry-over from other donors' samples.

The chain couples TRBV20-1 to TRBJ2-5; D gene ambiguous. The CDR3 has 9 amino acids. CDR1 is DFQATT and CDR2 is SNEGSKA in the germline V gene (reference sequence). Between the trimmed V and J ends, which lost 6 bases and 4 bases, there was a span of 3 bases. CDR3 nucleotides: TGCAGTGCCGGAGAGACCCAGTACTTC. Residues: CSAGETQYF.

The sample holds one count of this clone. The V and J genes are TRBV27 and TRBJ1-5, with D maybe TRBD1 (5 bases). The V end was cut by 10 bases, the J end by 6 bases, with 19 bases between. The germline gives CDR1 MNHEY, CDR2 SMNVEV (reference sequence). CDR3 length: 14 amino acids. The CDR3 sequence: CATRLGAGGQPQHF. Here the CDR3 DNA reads TGTGCCACACGGCTTGGGGCGGGCGGTCAGCCCCAGCATTTT.

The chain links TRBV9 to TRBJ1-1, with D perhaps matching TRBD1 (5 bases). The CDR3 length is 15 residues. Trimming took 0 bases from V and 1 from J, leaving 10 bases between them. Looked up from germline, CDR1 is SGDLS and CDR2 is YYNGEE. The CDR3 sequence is CASSVAAGGNTEAFF. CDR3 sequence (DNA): TGTGCCAGCAGCGTAGCGGCGGGGGGGAACACTGAAGCTTTCTTT.

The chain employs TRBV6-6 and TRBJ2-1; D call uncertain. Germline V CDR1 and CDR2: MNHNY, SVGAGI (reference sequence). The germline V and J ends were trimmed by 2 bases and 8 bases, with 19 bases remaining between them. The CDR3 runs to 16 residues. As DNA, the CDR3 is TGTGCCAGCAGTTACGACGGGTGGAAGATGGACGATGAGCAGTTCTTC. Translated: CASSYDGWKMDDEQFF.

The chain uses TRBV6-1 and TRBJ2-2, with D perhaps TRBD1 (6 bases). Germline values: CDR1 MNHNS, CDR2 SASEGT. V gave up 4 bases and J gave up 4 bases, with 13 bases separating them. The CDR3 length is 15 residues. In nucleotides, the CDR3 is TGTGCCAGCAGTGCTTTGGGGGCGAGCACCGGGGAGCTGTTTTTT. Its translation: CASSALGASTGELFF.

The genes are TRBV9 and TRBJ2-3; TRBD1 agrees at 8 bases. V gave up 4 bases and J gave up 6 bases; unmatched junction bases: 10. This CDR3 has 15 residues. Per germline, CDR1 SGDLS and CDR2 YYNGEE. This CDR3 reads CASSSTQGAGDTQYF. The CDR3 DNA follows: TGTGCCAGCAGCTCGACCCAGGGGGCGGGGGATACGCAGTATTTT.

The CDR3 DNA is TGCGCCAGCAGCCAGAATAGCGGGAGGTACCAAGAGACCCAGTACTTC. Amino acid sequence: CASSQNSGRYQETQYF. This chain connects TRBV4-1 to TRBJ2-5, with 10 bases lining up with TRBD2. The CDR3 spans 16 residues. The trim removed 3 bases at V and 0 bases at J, leaving 4 bases unmatched. Germline V lookup: CDR1 MGHRA, CDR2 YSYEKL.

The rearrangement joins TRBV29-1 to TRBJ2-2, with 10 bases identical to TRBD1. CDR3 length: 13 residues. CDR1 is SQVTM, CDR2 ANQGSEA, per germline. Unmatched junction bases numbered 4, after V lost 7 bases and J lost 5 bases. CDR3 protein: CSGRDRGTGELFF. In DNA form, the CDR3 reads TGCAGCGGCCGGGACAGGGGAACCGGGGAGCTGTTTTTT.

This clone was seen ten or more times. CDR3 sequence: CASSEGTTDYNEQFF. The CDR3 nucleotides are TGTGCCAGCAGTGAAGGGACTACCGACTACAATGAGCAGTTCTTC. The chain joins TRBV6-4 to TRBJ2-1, with 7 nucleotides matching TRBD2. CDR1 and CDR2 (germline): MRHNA, SNTAGT. This CDR3 spans 15 amino acids. The V gene end was trimmed by 3 bases and the J gene end by 3 bases; junction bases not matched to a gene: 5.

The CDR3 DNA sequence: TGTGCCAGCAGCTTTCAGGTTTACACTGAAGCTTTCTTT. Translating gives CASSFQVYTEAFF. The chain links TRBV7-9 to TRBJ1-1; D call uncertain. V lost 3 bases, J lost 3 bases, and 8 bases lay in between. Germline V gene sequence: CDR1 SEHNR, CDR2 FQNEAQ (reference sequence). The CDR3 runs 13 residues.

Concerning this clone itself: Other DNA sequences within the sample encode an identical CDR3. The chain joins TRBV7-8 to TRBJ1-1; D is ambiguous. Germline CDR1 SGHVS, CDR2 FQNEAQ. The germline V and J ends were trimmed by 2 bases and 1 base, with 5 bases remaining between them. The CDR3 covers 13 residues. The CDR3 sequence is CASSLRPNTEAFF. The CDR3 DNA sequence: TGTGCCAGCAGCTTACGGCCGAACACTGAAGCTTTCTTT.

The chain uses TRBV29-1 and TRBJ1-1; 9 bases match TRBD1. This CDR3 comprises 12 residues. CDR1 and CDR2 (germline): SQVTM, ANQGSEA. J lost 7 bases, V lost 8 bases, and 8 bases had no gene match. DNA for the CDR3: TGCAGCTCGGGGGACAGGGCGGGTGAAGCTTTCTTT. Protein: CSSGDRAGEAFF.

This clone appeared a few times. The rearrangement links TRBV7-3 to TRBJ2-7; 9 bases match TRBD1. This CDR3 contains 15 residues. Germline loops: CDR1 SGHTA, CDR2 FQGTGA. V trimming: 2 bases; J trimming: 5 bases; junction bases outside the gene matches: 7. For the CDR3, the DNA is TGTGCCAGCAGCTTAGGGGACCGGGACAGGGACGAGCAGTACTTC. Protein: CASSLGDRDRDEQYF.

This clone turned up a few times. CDR3 residues: CAWSPLGRNYGYTF. The CDR3 region has the DNA TGTGCCTGGAGTCCACTGGGAAGGAACTATGGCTACACCTTC. The chain links TRBV30 to TRBJ1-2; D is ambiguous. The length of the CDR3 is 14 residues. Germline V lookup: CDR1 GTSNPN, CDR2 SVGIG (reference sequence). The ends were cut back, 2 bases at V and 2 bases at J, with 12 bases in the middle.

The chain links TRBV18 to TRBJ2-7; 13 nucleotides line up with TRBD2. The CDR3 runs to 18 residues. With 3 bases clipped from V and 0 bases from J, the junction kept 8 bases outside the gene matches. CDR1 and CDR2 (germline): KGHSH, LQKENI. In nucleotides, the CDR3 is TGTGCCAGCTCACCTCGACTAGCGGGAGGATATAGCTCCTACGAGCAGTACTTC. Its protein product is CASSPRLAGGYSSYEQYF.

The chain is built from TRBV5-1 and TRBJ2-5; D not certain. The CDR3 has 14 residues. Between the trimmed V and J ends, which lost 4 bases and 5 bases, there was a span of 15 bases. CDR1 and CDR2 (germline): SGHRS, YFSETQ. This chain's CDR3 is CASSAGAGRETQYF. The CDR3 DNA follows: TGCGCCAGCAGCGCTGGTGCTGGCAGGGAGACCCAGTACTTC. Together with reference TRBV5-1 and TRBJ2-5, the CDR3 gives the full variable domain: KAGVTQTPRYLIKTRGQQVTLSCSPISGHRSVSWYQQTPGQGLQFLFEYFSETQRNKGNFPGRFSGRQFSNSRSEMNVSTLELGDSALYLCASSAGAGRETQYFGPGTRLLVL.

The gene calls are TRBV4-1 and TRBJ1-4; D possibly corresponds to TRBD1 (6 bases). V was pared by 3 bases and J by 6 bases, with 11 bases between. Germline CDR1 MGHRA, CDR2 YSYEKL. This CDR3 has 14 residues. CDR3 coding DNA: TGCGCCAGCAGCCACGGGCGGACAGATGAAAAACTGTTTTTT. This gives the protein CASSHGRTDEKLFF.

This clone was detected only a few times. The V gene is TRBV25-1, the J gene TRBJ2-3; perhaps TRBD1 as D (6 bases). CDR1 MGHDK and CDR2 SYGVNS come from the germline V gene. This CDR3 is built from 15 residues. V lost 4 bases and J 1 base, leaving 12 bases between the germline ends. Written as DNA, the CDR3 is TGTGCCAGCAGTGCCCAGGGGAGCCGCACAGATACGCAGTATTTT. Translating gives CASSAQGSRTDTQYF.

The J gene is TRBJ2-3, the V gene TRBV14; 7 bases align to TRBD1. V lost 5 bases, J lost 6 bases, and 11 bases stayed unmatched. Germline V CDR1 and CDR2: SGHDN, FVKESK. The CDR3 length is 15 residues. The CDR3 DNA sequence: TGTGCCAGCAGCGTCTTACAGGGGCTGTATGATACGCAGTATTTT. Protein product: CASSVLQGLYDTQYF.

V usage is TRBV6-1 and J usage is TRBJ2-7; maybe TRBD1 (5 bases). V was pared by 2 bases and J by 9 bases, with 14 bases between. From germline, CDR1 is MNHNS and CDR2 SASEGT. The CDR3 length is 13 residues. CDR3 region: CASSEHGALGQYF. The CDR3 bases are TGTGCCAGCAGTGAACATGGGGCCCTTGGGCAGTACTTC.

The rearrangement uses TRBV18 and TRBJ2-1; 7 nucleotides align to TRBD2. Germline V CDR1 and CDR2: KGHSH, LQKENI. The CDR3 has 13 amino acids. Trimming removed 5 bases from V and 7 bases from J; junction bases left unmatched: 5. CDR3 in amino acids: CASSTGLVNEQFF. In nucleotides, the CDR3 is TGTGCCAGCTCAACCGGACTAGTTAATGAGCAGTTCTTC.

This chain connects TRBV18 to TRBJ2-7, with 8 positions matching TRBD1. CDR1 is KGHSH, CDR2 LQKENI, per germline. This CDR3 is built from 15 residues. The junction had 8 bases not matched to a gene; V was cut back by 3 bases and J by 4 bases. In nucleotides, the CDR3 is TGTGCCAGCTCACCTACGCAGGGGGCTGGGTACGAGCAGTACTTC. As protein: CASSPTQGAGYEQYF.

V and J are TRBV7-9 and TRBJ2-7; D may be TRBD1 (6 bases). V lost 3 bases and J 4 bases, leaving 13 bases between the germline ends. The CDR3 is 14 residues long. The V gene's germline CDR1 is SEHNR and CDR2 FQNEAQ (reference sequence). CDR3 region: CASSFTGFEYEQYF. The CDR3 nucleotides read TGTGCCAGCAGCTTTACAGGGTTTGAGTACGAGCAGTACTTC.

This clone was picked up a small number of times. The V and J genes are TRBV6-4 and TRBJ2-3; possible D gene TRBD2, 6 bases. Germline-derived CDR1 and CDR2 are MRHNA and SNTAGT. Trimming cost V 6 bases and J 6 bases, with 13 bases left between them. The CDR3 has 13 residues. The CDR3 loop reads CASRAPGGDTQYF. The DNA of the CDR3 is TGTGCCAGCAGAGCTCCTGGGGGGGATACGCAGTATTTT.